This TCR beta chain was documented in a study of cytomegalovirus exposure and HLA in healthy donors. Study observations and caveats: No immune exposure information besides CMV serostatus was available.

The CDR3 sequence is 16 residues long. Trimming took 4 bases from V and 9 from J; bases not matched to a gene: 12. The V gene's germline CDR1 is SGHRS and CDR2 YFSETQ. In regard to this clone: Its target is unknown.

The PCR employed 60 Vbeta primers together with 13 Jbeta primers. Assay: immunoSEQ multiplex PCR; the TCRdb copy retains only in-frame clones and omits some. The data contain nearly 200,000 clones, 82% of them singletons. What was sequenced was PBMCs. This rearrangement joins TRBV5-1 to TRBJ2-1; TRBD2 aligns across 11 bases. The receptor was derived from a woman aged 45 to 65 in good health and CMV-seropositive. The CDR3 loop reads CASSQIITSGRAEQFF. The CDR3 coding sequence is TGCGCCAGCAGCCAAATAATTACTAGCGGGAGAGCTGAGCAGTTCTTC. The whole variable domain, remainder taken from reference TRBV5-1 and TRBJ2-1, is KAGVTQTPRYLIKTRGQQVTLSCSPISGHRSVSWYQQTPGQGLQFLFEYFSETQRNKGNFPGRFSGRQFSNSRSEMNVSTLELGDSALYLCASSQIITSGRAEQFFGPGTRLTVL.